The table lists the clone carrying this T cell receptor beta chain with a few counts. CDR3 length: 15 amino acids. Per germline, CDR1 MNHEY and CDR2 SVGEGT. V lost 5 bases and J lost 5, with 18 bases in between. These data come from a study of regulatory T cells in long-lasting Graves disease. About the research overall: Antithyroid drug exposure in newly diagnosed Graves' patients had lasted under 3 months.

Construction of the TCR beta libraries employed iRepertoire HTBI primers in conjunction with Arm-PCR of CDR3 regions. Original handling: Throughout the samples, researchers identified roughly 60 TRBV and 14 TRBJ segments. TCRdb passed the multiplex PCR reads through MiXCR, listing each CDR3 protein once. The V and J calls here are based on TCRdb, not the publication. The repertoire holds 250,000 to 300,000 distinct CDR3 sequences, with 18% as singletons. The time point denotes: newly diagnosed GD, antithyroid drugs for less than 3 months. From RNA extracted from PBMCs, the TCR library was made. This sample also appeared in a second study, on T cells in Graves' hyperthyroidism and ophthalmopathy.

The chain has TRBV6-2 or TRBV6-3 and TRBJ1-2, with TRBD1 as a possible D gene (5 bases). This sequence originates from a woman in her 30s with Graves disease. Source: peripheral blood mononuclear cells (PBMCs), taken at new diagnosis, from a patient treated with antithyroid drugs. The CDR3 DNA sequence: TGTGCCAGCAGTAAAGAGGGGCGGGGCGGGTATGGCTACACCTTC. Protein product: CASSKEGRGGYGYTF.